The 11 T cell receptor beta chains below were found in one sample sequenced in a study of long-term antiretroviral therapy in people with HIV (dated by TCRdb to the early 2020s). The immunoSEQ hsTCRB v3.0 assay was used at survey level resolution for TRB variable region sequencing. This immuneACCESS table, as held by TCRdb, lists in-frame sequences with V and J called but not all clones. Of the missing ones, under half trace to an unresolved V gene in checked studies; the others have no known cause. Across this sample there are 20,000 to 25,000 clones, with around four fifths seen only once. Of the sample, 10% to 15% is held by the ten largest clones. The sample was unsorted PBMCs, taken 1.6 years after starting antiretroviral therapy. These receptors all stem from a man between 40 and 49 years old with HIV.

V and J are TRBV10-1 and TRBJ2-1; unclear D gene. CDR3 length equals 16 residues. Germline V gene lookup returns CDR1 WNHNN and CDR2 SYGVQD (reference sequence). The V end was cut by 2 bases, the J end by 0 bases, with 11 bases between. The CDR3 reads CASSEQGLSSYNEQFF. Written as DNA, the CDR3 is TGCGCCAGCAGTGAGCAAGGGTTAAGCTCCTACAATGAGCAGTTCTTC.

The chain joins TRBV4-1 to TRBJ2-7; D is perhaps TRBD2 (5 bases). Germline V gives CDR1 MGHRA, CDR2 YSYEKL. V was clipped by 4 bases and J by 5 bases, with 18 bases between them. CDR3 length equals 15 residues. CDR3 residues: CASSLGLGDGDEQYF. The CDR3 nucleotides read TGCGCCAGCAGCCTAGGACTCGGGGATGGGGACGAGCAGTACTTC.

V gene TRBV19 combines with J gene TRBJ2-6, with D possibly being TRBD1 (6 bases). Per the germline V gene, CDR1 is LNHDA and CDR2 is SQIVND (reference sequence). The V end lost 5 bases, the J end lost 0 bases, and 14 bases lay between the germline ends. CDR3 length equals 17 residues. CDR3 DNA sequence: TGTGCCAGTAGTGACCTGACAGGACTCTCTGGGGCCAACGTCCTGACTTTC. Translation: CASSDLTGLSGANVLTF.

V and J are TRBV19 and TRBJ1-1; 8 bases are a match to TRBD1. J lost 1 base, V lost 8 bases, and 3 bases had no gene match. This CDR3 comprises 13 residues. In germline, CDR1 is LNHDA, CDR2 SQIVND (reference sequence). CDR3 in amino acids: CASAGTGNTEAFF. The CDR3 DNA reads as TGTGCCAGTGCCGGGACAGGGAACACTGAAGCTTTCTTT.

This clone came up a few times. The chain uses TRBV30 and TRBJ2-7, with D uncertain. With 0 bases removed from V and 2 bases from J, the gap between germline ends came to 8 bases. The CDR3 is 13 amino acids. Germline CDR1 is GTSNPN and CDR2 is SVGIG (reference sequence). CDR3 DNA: TGTGCCTGGAGTGTCGGTCAGCCCTACGAGCAGTACTTC. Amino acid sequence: CAWSVGQPYEQYF.

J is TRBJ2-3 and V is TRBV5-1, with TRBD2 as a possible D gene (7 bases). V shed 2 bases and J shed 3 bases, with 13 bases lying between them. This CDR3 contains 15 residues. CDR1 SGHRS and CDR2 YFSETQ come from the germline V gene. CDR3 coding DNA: TGCGCCAGCAGCTTCAGGGGCGGGAGTACAGATACGCAGTATTTT. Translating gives CASSFRGGSTDTQYF.

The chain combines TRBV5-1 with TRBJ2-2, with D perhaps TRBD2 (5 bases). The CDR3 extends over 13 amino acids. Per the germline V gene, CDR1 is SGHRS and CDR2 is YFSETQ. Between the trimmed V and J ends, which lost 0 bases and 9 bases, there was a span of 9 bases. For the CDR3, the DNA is TGCGCCAGCAGCTTGGAGGCTAGCCGGGAGCTGTTTTTT. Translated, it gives CASSLEASRELFF.

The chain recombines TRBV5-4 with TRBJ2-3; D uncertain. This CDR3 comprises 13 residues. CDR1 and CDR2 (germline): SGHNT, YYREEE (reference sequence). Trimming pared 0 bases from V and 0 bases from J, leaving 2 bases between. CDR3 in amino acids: CASSLVSTDTQYF. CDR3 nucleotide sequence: TGTGCCAGCAGCTTGGTCAGCACAGATACGCAGTATTTT.

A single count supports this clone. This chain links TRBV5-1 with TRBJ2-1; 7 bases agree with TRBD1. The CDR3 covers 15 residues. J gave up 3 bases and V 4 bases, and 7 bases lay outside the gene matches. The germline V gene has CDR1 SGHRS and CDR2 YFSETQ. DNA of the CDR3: TGCGCCAGCAGCGCGCGACAGGGTTACTACAATGAGCAGTTCTTC. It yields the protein CASSARQGYYNEQFF.

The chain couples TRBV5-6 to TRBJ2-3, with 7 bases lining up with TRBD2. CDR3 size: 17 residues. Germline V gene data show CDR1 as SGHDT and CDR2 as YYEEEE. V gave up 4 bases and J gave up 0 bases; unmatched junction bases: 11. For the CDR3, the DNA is TGTGCCAGCAGCGCGGGGGACGGACTCTATAGCACAGATACGCAGTATTTT. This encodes CASSAGDGLYSTDTQYF.

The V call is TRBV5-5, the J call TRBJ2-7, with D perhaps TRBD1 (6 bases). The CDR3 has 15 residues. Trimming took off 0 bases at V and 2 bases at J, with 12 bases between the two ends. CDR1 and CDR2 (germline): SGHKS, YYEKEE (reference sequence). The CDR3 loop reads CASSLGGDRTYEQYF. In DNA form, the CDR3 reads TGTGCCAGCAGCTTGGGGGGAGACAGGACCTACGAGCAGTACTTC.